This TCR beta chain was observed in a study of vaccination effects on CD4 cells after COVID-19. Study details: Vaccine administered to participants consisted of two doses of either BNT162b2 or mRNA-1273.

The V end was cut by 3 bases, the J end by 3 bases, with 6 bases between. In germline, CDR1 is LNHDA, CDR2 SQIVND (reference sequence). The CDR3 consists of 14 residues. Points on this clone: The antigen is undetermined.

ViraFEST used viral peptide pools to expand antigen-specific CD4+ T cells before sequencing. Subsequent to less than eleven days of culture, CD4+ T cells were isolated. Among the vaccine recipients, none had a prior SARS-CoV-2 infection, and nucleocapsid antibodies were negative. For each well, some 1.9 million PBMC were cultured with roughly 11 IU/ml IL-2 and roughly 9.2 ug/ml peptides. At days 3 and 7, half of the medium was exchanged for IL-2 medium. Profiled with immunoSEQ multiplex PCR; TCRdb holds only in-frame clones, not every one. The sample carries tens of thousands of clones, over 60% recorded once. Whole-study results and caveats: Only a few convalescent patients and no early post-infection timepoints featured in the study.

The V gene is TRBV19, the J gene TRBJ1-6, with D uncertain. The receptor's source is a human donor who received a COVID-19 vaccine. Sequenced here: CD4+ T cells from PBMCs cultured with HCoV-NL63 spike peptides, sampled before COVID-19 vaccination. CDR3 protein: CASSIGSYNSPLHF. As DNA, the CDR3 is TGTGCCAGTAGTATCGGCAGCTATAATTCACCCCTCCACTTT.